What follows are 19 T cell receptor beta chains derived from one specimen sequenced in a study of T cell clonality in common variable immunodeficiency. Produced via immunoSEQ multiplex PCR; TCRdb's table is partial and in-frame only. This sample carries approximately 30,000 clones, none of them present only once. The sample was peripheral blood mononuclear cells. All receptors come from a person aged 18 to 75 in good health.

This clone was seen more than once but under ten times. CDR3 DNA, as far as it was read: TGTGCCATCAGTGAGCCACAGGAGGCAGGGGGTTCACCC. It encodes CAISEPQEAGGSP. The CDR3 reads in full as CAISEPQEAGGSPLHF. This chain links TRBV10-3 with TRBJ1-6, with 7 bases matching TRBD1. The CDR3 end lies 3 residues beyond the end of the read and is filled in from the germline J gene. Per the germline V gene, CDR1 is ENHRY and CDR2 is SYGVKD. The ends lost 2 bases at V and 9 bases at J; junction bases unmatched: 10. This CDR3 is 16 amino acids long.

This clone was observed many times. The CDR3 end falls 3 residues outside the read, so it is completed with the germline J gene. This sequence joins TRBV27 and TRBJ2-6; 8 nucleotides align to TRBD1. Per the germline V gene, CDR1 is MNHEY and CDR2 is SMNVEV (reference sequence). V gave up 8 bases and J gave up 0 bases; unmatched junction bases: 9. This CDR3 region has 17 residues. The CDR3 reads CASRRDRLSSGANVLTF. The sequenced part of the CDR3 DNA is TGTGCCAGCCGACGGGACAGGTTATCCTCTGGGGCCAACGTC.

At least ten counts were recorded for this clone. Read data end 3 residues before the CDR3 end; the end is taken from the germline J gene. The chain combines TRBV4-1 with TRBJ1-2, with a tentative D call TRBD1 (5 bases). The CDR3 covers 14 residues. Germline CDR1 is MGHRA and CDR2 is YSYEKL. V lost 0 bases to trimming and J lost 7 bases, with 12 bases between them. The CDR3 spells CASSQDGGRFGYTF. The part of the CDR3 DNA that was read is TGCGCCAGCAGCCAAGATGGGGGGAGGTTTGGC.

A few counts support this clone. A much larger clone is a single base away; this may be a read error. From the germline J gene comes the end of the CDR3, since the read stops 3 residues before it. The rearrangement joins TRBV6-7 to TRBJ2-3; 7 bases match TRBD2. TRBV6-7 is an ORF, with its function uncertain. V trimming: 0 bases; J trimming: 1 base; junction bases outside the gene matches: 10. The CDR3 length is 18 residues. CDR3 sequence reads: CASSYSPSGNPGTDTQYF. The sequenced part of the CDR3 DNA is TGTGCCAGCAGTTACTCGCCTAGCGGAAATCCTGGCACAGATACG.

There are many counts of this clone. The CDR3 extends 3 residues past the end of the read, so its final part is completed from the germline J gene. The J gene is TRBJ2-3, the V gene TRBV19; possibly TRBD2 for D (6 bases). Trimming cost V 6 bases and J 5 bases, with 15 bases left between them. Looked up from germline, CDR1 is LNHDA and CDR2 is SQIVND (reference sequence). CDR3 length: 14 amino acids. The CDR3 protein is CASSPGLEVDTQYF. The sequenced CDR3 bases are TGTGCCAGTAGCCCGGGACTTGAGGTAGATACG.

This clone was detected only a few times. Coverage ceases 3 residues before the CDR3 finishes, and the germline J gene fills in the end. The rearrangement joins TRBV5-1 to TRBJ1-2; maybe TRBD1 (6 bases). This CDR3 spans 16 amino acids. Germline CDR1 SGHRS, CDR2 YFSETQ. V was pared by 4 bases and J by 1 base, with 17 bases between. The CDR3 bases that were read are TGCGCCAGCAGCCGGGGATGGGGGACACTTAACTATGGC. Its protein product is CASSRGWGTLNYG. The whole CDR3 protein reads CASSRGWGTLNYGYTF.

This clone was seen repeatedly, ten times or more. The read ends 3 residues before the CDR3 terminus; that terminus is restored from the germline J gene. This rearrangement joins TRBV10-3 to TRBJ2-1, with 7 positions matching TRBD1. The CDR3 covers 15 residues. Germline V gives CDR1 ENHRY, CDR2 SYGVKD. The trim removed 7 bases at V and 4 bases at J, leaving 10 bases unmatched. This CDR3 is CAIKETGSQYNEQFF. Partial CDR3 DNA: TGTGCCATCAAGGAGACAGGGTCACAATACAATGAG.

About this clone: The DNA ends 3 residues before the CDR3 does, and the rest of the CDR3 is filled in from the germline J gene. J is TRBJ2-1 and V is TRBV20-1, with TRBD2 matching over 13 bases. The germline CDR1 and CDR2 sequences are DFQATT and SNEGSKA (reference sequence). The CDR3 is 15 residues long. Trimming removed 5 bases from V and 9 bases from J; junction bases left unmatched: 10. The DNA read from the CDR3 is TGCAGTGCTCCAATACTAGCGGGAGGGCCTGCTGAG. It translates to CSAPILAGGPAE. The entire CDR3 protein is CSAPILAGGPAEQFF.

This clone was detected ten times or more. The CDR3 goes on 3 residues after the read ends, and that part is filled in from the germline J gene. The V gene is TRBV2, the J gene TRBJ2-1, with TRBD1 identical over 7 bases. The trim removed 8 bases at V and 4 bases at J, leaving 2 bases unmatched. Germline CDR1 and CDR2: SNHLY and FYNNEI. This CDR3 spans 12 amino acids. CDR3 DNA (partial): TGTGCCAGCGGGACAGAGTACAATGAG. Protein: CASGTEYNE. The entire CDR3 is CASGTEYNEQFF.

A few counts support this clone. Sequencing ends 3 residues short of the CDR3 end; the germline J gene provides the rest. The V call is TRBV7-3, the J call TRBJ2-5, with unresolved D. CDR1 and CDR2 from the germline V gene are SGHTA and FQGTGA. V lost 5 bases, J lost 5 bases, and 21 bases lay in between. CDR3 length: 16 residues. CDR3 amino acids: CASSPAYSSRAETQYF. The sequenced part of the CDR3 DNA is TGTGCCAGCAGCCCTGCTTATAGCAGCCGAGCGGAGACC. The full variable domain, completed using reference TRBV7-3 and TRBJ2-5, is GAGVSQTPSNKVTEKGKYVELRCDPISGHTALYWYRQSLGQGPEFLIYFQGTGAADDSGLPNDRFFAVRPEGSVSTLKIQRTERGDSAVYLCASSPAYSSRAETQYFGPGTRLLVL.

This clone was picked up many times. Coverage ceases 3 residues before the CDR3 finishes, and the germline J gene fills in the end. The chain carries TRBV18 and TRBJ1-5; D remains ambiguous. The germline CDR1 and CDR2 sequences are KGHSH and LQKENI. This CDR3 has 14 residues. V was trimmed by 2 bases and J by 4 bases, leaving 9 bases between them. CDR3 protein: CASSPEYGNQPQHF. The CDR3 bases that were read are TGTGCCAGCTCACCAGAGTACGGGAATCAGCCC.

This clone showed up many times. The sequence runs out 3 residues before the end of the CDR3; the remainder is reconstructed from the germline J gene. The V call is TRBV30, the J call TRBJ2-5, with D perhaps given as TRBD1 or TRBD2 (5 bases each). Germline V gene data show CDR1 as GTSNPN and CDR2 as SVGIG (reference sequence). The V end was cut by 5 bases, the J end by 1 base, with 8 bases between. CDR3 length equals 12 residues. The CDR3 DNA, read in part, is TGTGCCTGGTCGAGGGGCCAAGAGACC. Protein product: CAWSRGQET. The whole CDR3 protein is CAWSRGQETQYF.

At least ten counts were recorded for this clone. From the germline J gene comes the end of the CDR3, since the read stops 3 residues before it. The chain combines TRBV2 with TRBJ2-2, with D perhaps TRBD1 (6 bases). Trimming removed 6 bases at V and 7 bases at J, with 18 bases between. Germline lookup yields CDR1 SNHLY and CDR2 FYNNEI. The CDR3 runs 15 residues. CDR3 DNA, as far as it was read: TGTGCCAGCAGCCGAAGGTCAGGGGCTGGCGGGGAG. Translation: CASSRRSGAGGE. The full CDR3 reads CASSRRSGAGGELFF.

CDR3 bases read: TGTGCCAGCAGCCCCCCCTCGACTAGCGGGTTGACGAATGAG. Protein: CASSPPSTSGLTNE. The whole CDR3 protein is CASSPPSTSGLTNEQFF. The chain is built from TRBV7-3 and TRBJ2-1; 10 bases line up with TRBD2. Read coverage stops 3 residues before the CDR3 terminus; the germline J gene supplies the remainder. Germline V gene data show CDR1 as SGHTA and CDR2 as FQGTGA. The CDR3 extends over 17 amino acids. The trim removed 5 bases at V and 7 bases at J, leaving 14 bases unmatched.

This clone came up many times. The missing CDR3 end, 3 residues past where the read stops, is filled in from the germline J gene. The chain couples TRBV30 to TRBJ2-7; no reliable D call. Trimming stripped 2 bases from V and 2 bases from J, with 16 bases between. Germline values: CDR1 GTSNPN, CDR2 SVGIG (reference sequence). CDR3 size: 15 residues. The chain's CDR3 is CAWSSKVKLTYEQYF. CDR3 DNA, as far as it was read: TGTGCCTGGAGTAGTAAGGTAAAATTGACCTACGAG.

This clone was seen only a few times. The sequenced part of the CDR3 DNA is TGTGCCAGCGCCCAGGGGGAC. It yields the protein CASAQGD. The full-length CDR3 reads as CASAQGDYTF. The chain carries TRBV7-9 and TRBJ1-2; the match to TRBD1 covers 7 bases. The read ends 3 residues shy of where the CDR3 ends; the end is completed using the germline J gene. The CDR3 spans 10 residues. The germline V gene encodes CDR1 SEHNR and CDR2 FQNEAQ (reference sequence).

This clone was observed many times. From the germline J gene comes the end of the CDR3, since the read stops 3 residues before it. This chain connects TRBV19 to TRBJ2-3; 7 bases are shared with TRBD2. J lost 2 bases, V lost 2 bases, and 4 bases had no gene match. Germline values: CDR1 LNHDA, CDR2 SQIVND (reference sequence). This CDR3 comprises 15 residues. Incomplete CDR3 DNA: TGTGCCAGTAGTATAATAACTAGCGCCACAGATACG. Its translation: CASSIITSATDT. The CDR3 reads in full as CASSIITSATDTQYF.

This clone was seen at least ten times. The read finishes 3 residues shy of the CDR3 end, and the germline J gene is used to complete it. The gene calls are TRBV5-1 and TRBJ2-3, with D perhaps matching TRBD1 (6 bases). Germline V gene sequence: CDR1 SGHRS, CDR2 YFSETQ. Deletions cut 1 base from V and 2 bases from J, with 11 bases between. The CDR3 totals 15 residues. This CDR3 reads CASSLTDRATDTQYF. The CDR3 bases that were read are TGCGCCAGCAGCTTGACGGACAGAGCCACAGATACG. Full variable domain (rest looked up from reference TRBV5-1 and TRBJ2-3): KAGVTQTPRYLIKTRGQQVTLSCSPISGHRSVSWYQQTPGQGLQFLFEYFSETQRNKGNFPGRFSGRQFSNSRSEMNVSTLELGDSALYLCASSLTDRATDTQYFGPGTRLTVL.

This clone has a count of ten or more. The CDR3 end is not reached by the read, which stops 3 residues before it; the germline J gene fills it in. The V and J genes are TRBV7-9 and TRBJ1-1; 9 bases match TRBD1. There are 14 residues in the CDR3. Germline CDR1 is SEHNR and CDR2 is FQNEAQ (reference sequence). The ends lost 3 bases at V and 4 bases at J; junction bases unmatched: 3. CDR3 residues: CASSFDRGVTEAFF. Partial CDR3 DNA: TGTGCCAGCAGCTTCGACAGGGGGGTCACTGAA.